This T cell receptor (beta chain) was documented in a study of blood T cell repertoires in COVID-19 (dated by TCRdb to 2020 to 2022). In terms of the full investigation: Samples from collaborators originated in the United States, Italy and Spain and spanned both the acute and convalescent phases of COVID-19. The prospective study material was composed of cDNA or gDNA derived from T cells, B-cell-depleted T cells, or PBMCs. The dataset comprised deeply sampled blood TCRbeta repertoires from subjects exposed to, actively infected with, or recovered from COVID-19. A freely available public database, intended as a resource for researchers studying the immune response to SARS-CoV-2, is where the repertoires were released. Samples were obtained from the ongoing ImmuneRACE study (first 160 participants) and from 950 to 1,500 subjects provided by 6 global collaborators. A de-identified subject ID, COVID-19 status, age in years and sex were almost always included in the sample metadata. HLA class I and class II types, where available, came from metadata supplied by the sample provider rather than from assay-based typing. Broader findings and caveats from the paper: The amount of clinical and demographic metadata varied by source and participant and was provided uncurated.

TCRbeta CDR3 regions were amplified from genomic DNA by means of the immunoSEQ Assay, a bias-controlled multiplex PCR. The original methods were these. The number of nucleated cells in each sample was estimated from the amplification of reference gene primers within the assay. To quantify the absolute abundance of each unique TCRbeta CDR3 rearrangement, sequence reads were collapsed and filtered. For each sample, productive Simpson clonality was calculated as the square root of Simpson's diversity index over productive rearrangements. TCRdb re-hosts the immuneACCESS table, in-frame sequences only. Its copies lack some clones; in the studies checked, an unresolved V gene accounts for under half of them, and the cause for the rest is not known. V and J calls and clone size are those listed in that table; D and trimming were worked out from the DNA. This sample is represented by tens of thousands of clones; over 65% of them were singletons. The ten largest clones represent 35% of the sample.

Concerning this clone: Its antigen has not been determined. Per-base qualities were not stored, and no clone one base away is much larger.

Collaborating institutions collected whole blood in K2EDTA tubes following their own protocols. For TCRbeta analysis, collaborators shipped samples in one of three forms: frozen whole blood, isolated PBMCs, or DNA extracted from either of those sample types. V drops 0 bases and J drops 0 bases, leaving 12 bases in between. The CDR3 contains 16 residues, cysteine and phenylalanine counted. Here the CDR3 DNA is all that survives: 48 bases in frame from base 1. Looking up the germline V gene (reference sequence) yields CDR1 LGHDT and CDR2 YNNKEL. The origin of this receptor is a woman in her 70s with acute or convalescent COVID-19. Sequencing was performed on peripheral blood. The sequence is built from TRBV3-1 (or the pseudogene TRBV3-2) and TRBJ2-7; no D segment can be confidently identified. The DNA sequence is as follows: TGTGCCAGCAGCCAAGACCCACTTACGAGCTCCTACGAGCAGTACTTC. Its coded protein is CASSQDPLTSSYEQYF.